What follows describes a single TCR beta chain. Its antigen specificity is not known. No much larger clonotype is one base removed from it; base qualities were not supplied. The sample originates from a study of beta chain features in type 1 diabetes (dated by TCRdb to about 2018). Concerning the study at large: Mean age, gender distribution, total cell number and subset yield were not different between patients and healthy donors. A total of roughly 99,000,000 sorted cells were examined across all samples, and the number of cells per subset was strongly correlated with RNA yield. In the study, recently diagnosed type 1 diabetes patients and matched healthy donors were compared on the TCRB repertoires of their sorted circulating CD4+ T cell subsets. Regulatory and stem cell-like memory subsets were isolated from only 8 patients and 8 healthy donors, whereas naive and central memory subsets came from all 30 or so donors. The investigation overall reported the following: Patients with type 1 diabetes made fewer insertions and deleted more nucleotides at VDJ recombination sites, implying thymic rearrangement abnormalities. Shorter templates might have been favored by PCR, but patient and control samples were amplified and corrected together, so both groups would have been affected equally by any skew. Because the HLA sub-analyses included only small numbers of individuals, any influence of HLA type on TCRB rearrangement was left unresolved. Because cDNA was sequenced instead of genomic DNA, highly expressing activated cells could be over-represented, though the groups showed no difference in activation or CD3 levels. Type 1 diabetes patients showed a moderate but significant shortening of TCRB CDR3 length in all four CD4+ subsets. The naive, central memory and regulatory TCRB repertoires appeared to resemble one another more closely among patients than among healthy donors.

Each donor gave one peripheral blood draw, roughly 110 mL on average, collected into heparinised tubes. Naive, central memory, regulatory and stem cell-like memory CD4+ T cells were sorted on a BD FACSAria II using a panel including CD45RO, CCR7, CD25, CD127, CD95 and CD27. Every sorted population had a purity above 95%. PBMCs were isolated immediately by Lymphoprep density gradient centrifugation and stained directly without culture. So that batch effects would be minimized, each experiment stained and sorted samples in pairs, pairing one healthy donor with one patient. The junction shows trimming of 7 bases on V and 6 bases on J, and the gene matches do not reach 14 bases of it. The germline V gene (reference sequence) sets CDR1 to GTSNPN and CDR2 to SVGIG. The CDR3 covers 15 residues, taking in both the cysteine and the phenylalanine. The sequence is cut down to CDR3 DNA, 45 bases in frame from base 1.

The entire amount of isolated RNA was reverse transcribed using the High Capacity cDNA Reverse Transcription Kit, so the sequenced TCRB transcripts were expressed ones. Naive, central memory and regulatory T cell samples underwent deep immunoSEQ sequencing, averaging about 3.57 million total reads per sample. Sorted cells were lysed in RLT buffer, and RNA was extracted using DNase-treated RNeasy Micro or Mini kits according to cell number. Each cell subset was processed separately to prevent cross-contamination, with patient and healthy donor samples processed together. Using the immunoSEQ multiplex PCR, TCRB sequences were amplified from cDNA into 87-bp fragments spanning the CDR3 region. The amplicons were sequenced using the Illumina HiSeq platform. In the source study's methods: Synthetic template baselines were used to correct PCR bias computationally, reads within Hamming distance 2 were collapsed together, and singletons that could not be merged were discarded. Reads were aligned against IMGT so that V, D and J genes, CDR3 length and insertions or deletions at six rearrangement sites could be assigned. Within each subset, clonotype counts were normalized to sorted cell number, after which true diversity and Gini coefficients were computed with the tcR R package. The overlap coefficient, calculated on TCRB nucleotide sequences, was used to measure repertoire sharing. As a proxy for the pre-selection repertoire, out-of-frame TCRB sequences from naive cells were analyzed. In TCRdb, the immuneACCESS table is reduced to in-frame sequences with V and J assigned. These tables do not hold every clone; where another copy was compared, an unresolved V gene accounts for under half, and the others remain unexplained. That table is the source of V, J and clone size, and D and trimming were worked out from the DNA. For this sample the table gives a few hundred thousand clones, of which about a sixth were detected only once. The ten largest clones add up to more than 0.075% of the sample.

This clonotype was obtained from a man younger than 40 with type 1 diabetes. In this chain, TRBV30 is recombined with TRBJ2-1, with TRBD2 identical over 8 junction bases. The specimen sequenced was naive CD4+ T cells from blood. Sample cell subset or site, as interpreted from the label and publication: true naive CD4+ T cells. The bases read TGTGCCTCCAACCCAGGGCTGAGCGGGAGCAATGAGCAGTTCTTC. Its coded protein is CASNPGLSGSNEQFF.